This TCR beta chain appears in the sequencing data of a study of cytomegalovirus exposure and HLA in healthy donors. General observations from the study: TCR beta V- and J-gene trimming was later associated with a missense DCLRE1C variant.

The junction had 5 bases not matched to a gene; V was cut back by 3 bases and J by 4 bases. This CDR3 is built from 14 residues. Germline loops: CDR1 SGHTA, CDR2 FQGNSA. As regards this clone: Its specificity is not known.

PCR used 60 Vbeta primers and 13 Jbeta primers. Sequencing used immunoSEQ multiplex PCR; TCRdb keeps in-frame clones, though not all of them. The table lists roughly 120,000 clones, 78% of them singletons. This receptor was obtained from a man aged 40-50 years in good health and CMV-seronegative. Sequencing was carried out using PBMCs. The chain is built from TRBV7-2 and TRBJ1-2; 7 bases align to TRBD1. This chain's CDR3 is CASSFGTVGYGYTF. Written as DNA, the CDR3 is TGTGCCAGCAGCTTTGGGACAGTGGGCTATGGCTACACCTTC.